The clone carrying this TCR beta chain was observed many times. Its antigen is undetermined. The template used for profiling TCR beta VDJ and CDR3 was genomic DNA. In TCRdb, the reads were re-called with MiXCR into one record per CDR3 protein. The sample gives 150,000 to 200,000 distinct CDR3 sequences, around 48% of which show up once; approximately 3% is in the top ten. The CDR3 sequence is 17 residues long. CDR1 and CDR2 (germline): MGHRA, YSYEKL. Trimming stripped 0 bases from V and 0 bases from J, with 12 bases between. CD8+CD57+ cell expansion had been shown by flow cytometry in patients chosen for sequencing. The data were taken from a study of CD8+CD57+ T cells in acquired aplastic anemia. For the study at large: Sorted CD4+ and CD8+ cells gave a mean 3.2 ug DNA, range roughly 0.18 to 30 ug. Study observations and caveats: No significant patient-versus-control difference appeared in CD8+ Simpson's diversity. About 29 shared CD8+ CDR3s appeared highly expressed within patients' immunodominant clones.

The sample consisted of sorted CD4+, CD8+, or CD8+CD57+ T cells (not recorded which) from PBMCs. This sequence was found in a human donor with aplastic anemia. The chain has TRBV4-1 and TRBJ1-3; D gene uncertain. CDR3 in DNA: TGCGCCAGCAGCCAAGATTCGGACGCATCCTCTGGAAACACCATATATTTT. Translated: CASSQDSDASSGNTIYF.